Listed below are T cell receptor beta chains from one sample, sequenced in a study of blood T cell repertoires in COVID-19. The assay was immunoSEQ multiplex PCR, and TCRdb's table has in-frame clones only and misses some. The repertoire holds under 150,000 clones, with almost 90% as singletons. Source material: peripheral blood. These TCRs come from a human donor in a cohort sampled during active COVID-19. CDR3s include the opening cysteine and the closing phenylalanine or tryptophan. A D gene is named only where the DNA matches it firmly. The size field is filled for only some rows; it gives once, few, many or a size class.

V: TRBV28
size: .
J: TRBJ1-2
D: .
CDR3: CASSSRLGGYTF
DNA: TGTGCCAGCAGCTCCAGACTCGGGGGCTACACCTTC

V: TRBV4-1
size: .
J: TRBJ2-1
D: TRBD2
CDR3: CASSQVGLAGGGNEQFF
DNA: TGCGCCAGCAGCCAAGTGGGACTAGCGGGAGGCGGTAATGAGCAGTTCTTC

V: TRBV18
size: .
J: TRBJ2-7
D: TRBD1
CDR3: CASSPGRTGGDEQYF
DNA: TGTGCCAGCTCACCTGGCCGGACAGGGGGGGACGAGCAGTACTTC

V: TRBV4-1
size: .
J: TRBJ1-4
D: TRBD1
CDR3: CASSQVMGQGRSGNEKLFF
DNA: TGCGCCAGCAGCCAAGTAATGGGACAGGGCAGATCGGGTAATGAAAAACTGTTTTTT

V: TRBV5-5
size: .
J: TRBJ2-7
D: .
CDR3: CASSLGTDSYEQYF
DNA: TGTGCCAGCAGCTTGGGAACAGACTCCTACGAGCAGTACTTC

V: TRBV6-5
size: .
J: TRBJ2-7
D: .
CDR3: CASSLQGGEQYF
DNA: TGTGCCAGCAGCTTACAGGGGGGGGAGCAGTACTTC

V: TRBV7-9
size: .
J: TRBJ2-2
D: TRBD1
CDR3: CASSSGTVNTGELFF
DNA: TGTGCCAGCAGCTCAGGGACAGTGAACACCGGGGAGCTGTTTTTT

V: TRBV28
size: .
J: TRBJ1-6
D: .
CDR3: CASRIQVTYNSPLHF
DNA: TGTGCCAGCAGAATACAGGTGACCTATAATTCACCCCTCCACTTT

V: TRBV7-2
size: .
J: TRBJ2-2
D: .
CDR3: CASSSTYGSTGELFF
DNA: TGTGCCAGCAGCTCGACCTACGGGAGCACCGGGGAGCTGTTTTTT

V: TRBV29-1
size: .
J: TRBJ2-1
D: TRBD1
CDR3: CSVVRRQGPYNEQFF
DNA: TGCAGCGTTGTCCGTCGACAGGGTCCCTACAATGAGCAGTTCTTC

V: TRBV7-2
size: .
J: TRBJ1-5
D: .
CDR3: CASSSERNQPQHF
DNA: TGTGCCAGCAGCTCTGAGCGCAATCAGCCCCAGCATTTT

V: TRBV19
size: .
J: TRBJ1-6
D: .
CDR3: CASSIGQNYNSPLHF
DNA: TGTGCCAGTAGTATTGGACAGAACTATAATTCACCCCTCCACTTT

V: TRBV7-9
size: .
J: TRBJ1-4
D: TRBD1
CDR3: CASSLALRQGGEKLFF
DNA: TGTGCCAGCAGCTTAGCCCTTCGACAGGGTGGGGAAAAACTGTTTTTT

V: TRBV6-5
size: .
J: TRBJ2-7
D: .
CDR3: CASTMRQVPYEQYF
DNA: TGTGCCAGCACTATGAGACAGGTTCCCTACGAGCAGTACTTC

V: TRBV6-2/TRBV6-3
size: .
J: TRBJ2-7
D: TRBD1
CDR3: CASSQPGQGTRSNYEQYF
DNA: TGTGCCAGCAGTCAACCGGGACAGGGGACTAGGTCTAACTACGAGCAGTACTTC

V: TRBV6-5
size: .
J: TRBJ2-2
D: TRBD2
CDR3: CASSYRGRGGAGELFF
DNA: TGTGCCAGCAGTTACAGAGGGAGGGGAGGAGCCGGGGAGCTGTTTTTT

V: TRBV7-8
size: few
J: TRBJ2-7
D: TRBD1
CDR3: CASSRDRVGSYEQYF
DNA: TGTGCCAGCAGCAGGGACAGGGTCGGGTCCTACGAGCAGTACTTC

V: TRBV28
size: once
J: TRBJ1-3
D: .
CDR3: CASSFQRSVSGNTIYF
DNA: TGTGCCAGCAGTTTTCAGAGGTCGGTCTCTGGAAACACCATATATTTT

V: TRBV7-9
size: .
J: TRBJ2-1
D: TRBD2
CDR3: CASSLGWRGTLNEQFF
DNA: TGTGCCAGCAGCTTAGGTTGGCGGGGGACCCTCAATGAGCAGTTCTTC

V: TRBV6-5
size: .
J: TRBJ2-3
D: .
CDR3: CATPSPVLNTQYF
DNA: TGTGCCACACCCAGTCCCGTCTTGAATACGCAGTATTTT

V: TRBV24-1
size: .
J: TRBJ2-5
D: TRBD1
CDR3: CATSDEYRGRETQYF
DNA: TGTGCCACCAGTGATGAGTACAGGGGACGAGAGACCCAGTACTTC

V: TRBV7-6
size: .
J: TRBJ2-5
D: TRBD2
CDR3: CASSSGLRSWETQYF
DNA: TGTGCCAGCAGCTCGGGACTACGTTCGTGGGAGACCCAGTACTTC

V: TRBV25-1
size: once
J: TRBJ1-4
D: .
CDR3: CASRRGTGDEKLFF
DNA: TGTGCCAGCAGGCGGGGGACCGGGGATGAAAAACTGTTTTTT

V: TRBV5-1
size: .
J: TRBJ2-7
D: TRBD1
CDR3: CASSSGQDAYEQYF
DNA: TGCGCCAGCAGCTCAGGACAGGACGCCTACGAGCAGTACTTC

V: TRBV28
size: .
J: TRBJ2-1
D: .
CDR3: CASSSIKRSYNEQFF
DNA: TGTGCCAGCAGTTCCATTAAGCGGAGTTACAATGAGCAGTTCTTC

V: TRBV6-5
size: few
J: TRBJ2-2
D: TRBD1
CDR3: CASSLGQVTTGELFF
DNA: TGTGCCAGCAGTCTCGGACAGGTTACTACCGGGGAGCTGTTTTTT

V: TRBV9
size: .
J: TRBJ2-5
D: TRBD2
CDR3: CASSVAGRGETQYF
DNA: TGTGCCAGCAGCGTAGCTGGGCGGGGGGAGACCCAGTACTTC

V: TRBV18
size: .
J: TRBJ2-1
D: .
CDR3: CASSPLIYNEQFF
DNA: TGTGCCAGCTCACCACTAATATACAATGAGCAGTTCTTC

V: TRBV3-1/TRBV3-2
size: few
J: TRBJ1-2
D: .
CDR3: CASSLTTQGYTF
DNA: TGTGCCAGCAGCCTCACTACTCAGGGCTACACCTTC

V: TRBV6-5
size: .
J: TRBJ1-3
D: TRBD1
CDR3: CASSRQGRGNTIYF
DNA: TGTGCCAGCAGCCGACAGGGCAGGGGAAACACCATATATTTT

V: TRBV30
size: few
J: TRBJ1-5
D: .
CDR3: CAWEQGLDQPQHF
DNA: TGTGCCTGGGAACAGGGTTTGGATCAGCCCCAGCATTTT

V: TRBV10-3
size: .
J: TRBJ2-3
D: TRBD2
CDR3: CAISASGEISTDTQYF
DNA: TGTGCCATCAGCGCTAGCGGGGAGATTAGCACAGATACGCAGTATTTT

V: TRBV28
size: .
J: TRBJ2-3
D: .
CDR3: CASSFLARRTDTQYF
DNA: TGTGCCAGCAGTTTCCTAGCCCGACGCACAGATACGCAGTATTTT

V: TRBV18
size: .
J: TRBJ2-5
D: TRBD2
CDR3: CASSKLAGGPSIQETQYF
DNA: TGTGCCAGCTCAAAACTAGCGGGAGGGCCCTCCATACAAGAGACCCAGTACTTC

V: TRBV11-3
size: .
J: TRBJ2-7
D: TRBD2
CDR3: CANLGLAGGHTYEQYF
DNA: TGTGCCAACTTAGGACTAGCGGGGGGCCATACCTACGAGCAGTACTTC

V: TRBV7-9
size: .
J: TRBJ1-5
D: TRBD1
CDR3: CASSRDSVNQPQHF
DNA: TGTGCCAGCAGCAGGGACAGTGTGAATCAGCCCCAGCATTTT

V: TRBV13
size: .
J: TRBJ2-1
D: TRBD1
CDR3: CASSQLSGTGIFPFVRAQFF
DNA: TGTGCCAGCAGTCAATTATCCGGGACAGGGATATTTCCTTTTGTTCGAGCGCAGTTCTTC

V: TRBV7-9
size: .
J: TRBJ2-3
D: .
CDR3: CASSLGTQVTDTQYF
DNA: TGTGCCAGCAGCTTAGGTACACAAGTTACGGATACGCAGTATTTT

V: TRBV27
size: .
J: TRBJ2-3
D: .
CDR3: CASSLAHRGSDTQYF
DNA: TGTGCCAGCAGTTTAGCCCACCGGGGTAGCGATACGCAGTATTTT

V: TRBV27
size: few
J: TRBJ2-5
D: TRBD1
CDR3: CASRLSTGAPATQYF
DNA: TGTGCCAGCAGGCTATCGACAGGGGCTCCGGCGACCCAGTACTTC

V: TRBV4-3
size: .
J: TRBJ1-6
D: .
CDR3: CASSPSAGHNVGTPLHF
DNA: TGCGCCAGCAGCCCCTCAGCGGGACACAATGTGGGGACACCCCTCCACTTT

V: TRBV7-3
size: .
J: TRBJ2-3
D: TRBD1
CDR3: CASSLTGGPDTQYF
DNA: TGTGCCAGCAGCCTTACAGGGGGCCCAGATACGCAGTATTTT

V: TRBV6-2/TRBV6-3
size: once
J: TRBJ2-7
D: .
CDR3: CASSLPTQTYEQYF
DNA: TGTGCCAGCAGTTTGCCAACTCAAACCTACGAGCAGTACTTC

V: TRBV2
size: .
J: TRBJ1-5
D: .
CDR3: CASSGNSNQPQHF
DNA: TGTGCCAGCAGTGGTAATAGCAATCAGCCCCAGCATTTT

V: TRBV9
size: .
J: TRBJ2-7
D: TRBD1
CDR3: CASSTNPGQGTDEQYF
DNA: TGTGCCAGCAGCACCAACCCGGGACAGGGTACAGACGAGCAGTACTTC

V: TRBV19
size: .
J: TRBJ1-5
D: TRBD1
CDR3: CASSIGQVTYSNQPQHF
DNA: TGTGCCAGTAGTATCGGACAGGTTACTTATAGCAATCAGCCCCAGCATTTT

V: TRBV28
size: .
J: TRBJ1-2
D: TRBD1
CDR3: CASSSSDRGRRIGGYTF
DNA: TGTGCCAGCAGTTCATCGGACAGGGGGCGTAGGATTGGTGGCTACACCTTC

V: TRBV18
size: .
J: TRBJ1-5
D: .
CDR3: CASSPGPPGGGQPQHF
DNA: TGTGCCAGCTCACCAGGGCCCCCGGGGGGCGGTCAGCCCCAGCATTTT

V: TRBV21-1
size: .
J: TRBJ2-2
D: .
CDR3: CASSGRRVRDRGERVSTGELFF
DNA: TGTGCCAGCAGCGGCCGCCGGGTTCGGGACAGGGGCGAGCGCGTGTCCACCGGGGAGCTGTTTTTT

V: TRBV30
size: .
J: TRBJ1-4
D: .
CDR3: CAWKSGSGNEKLFF
DNA: TGTGCCTGGAAGTCGGGATCTGGTAATGAAAAACTGTTTTTT

V: TRBV2
size: .
J: TRBJ1-2
D: .
CDR3: CASSEFWGGQNRNYGYTF
DNA: TGTGCCAGCAGTGAATTCTGGGGGGGGCAGAACCGTAACTATGGCTACACCTTC